The 6 T cell receptor beta chains given below trace back to one sample, sequenced in a study of T cells in Graves' hyperthyroidism and ophthalmopathy. RNA transcripts provided the source from which TCR beta CDR3 regions were amplified. The TCR CDR3 first-round RT-PCR relied on the HTBI primer set. Using its own MiXCR run on the multiplex PCR reads, TCRdb lists one record per CDR3 protein. The sample includes around 500,000 distinct CDR3 sequences, 13% to 15% of them seen just once. The sample was blood. These TCRs come from a woman between 18 and 30 years old with Graves' hyperthyroidism.

The V call is TRBV7-9, the J call TRBJ1-3; D gene ambiguous. The CDR3 extends over 15 amino acids. V lost 1 base and J lost 3, with 10 bases in between. Germline assignment: CDR1 SEHNR and CDR2 FQNEAQ (reference sequence). The DNA for the CDR3 is TGTGCCAGCAGCTTAGATGGGAGAGGTGGAAACACCATATATTTT. Protein: CASSLDGRGGNTIYF.

This clonotype has just a few counts. Relative to the germline gene, one junction end is altered; a read error may explain this. The V call is TRBV12-3 or TRBV12-4, the J call TRBJ2-1; 9 bases match TRBD2. This CDR3 spans 14 amino acids. CDR3 amino acids: CASTPGLAGNERFF. CDR3 nucleotide sequence: TGTGCCAGCACCCCGGGACTAGCAGGCAATGAGCGGTTCTTC.

At least ten counts were recorded for this clonotype. The chain employs TRBV7-9 and TRBJ1-5; no definite D call. Per the germline V gene, CDR1 is SEHNR and CDR2 is FQNEAQ (reference sequence). The germline V and J ends were trimmed by 3 bases and 5 bases, with 5 bases remaining between them. CDR3 length: 12 amino acids. The CDR3 DNA reads as TGTGCCAGCAGCTTTGGGTATCAGCCCCAGCATTTT. It specifies CASSFGYQPQHF.

V is TRBV20-1 and J is TRBJ2-1, with 10 nucleotides matching TRBD2. Unmatched junction bases numbered 12, after V lost 6 bases and J lost 7 bases. The germline gives CDR1 DFQATT, CDR2 SNEGSKA (reference sequence). The CDR3 extends over 15 amino acids. The CDR3: CSARWSGTSVNEQFF. DNA of the CDR3: TGCAGTGCAAGATGGAGTGGGACTAGCGTAAATGAGCAGTTCTTC.

Ten or more counts support this clonotype. The V and J genes are TRBV20-1 and TRBJ2-6; D unclear. There are 14 residues in the CDR3. The germline V gene has CDR1 DFQATT and CDR2 SNEGSKA (reference sequence). V lost 1 base, J lost 0 bases, and 4 bases lay in between. This CDR3 is CSARGDSGANVLTF. The CDR3 DNA reads as TGCAGTGCTAGAGGGGACTCTGGGGCCAACGTCCTGACTTTC.

Many counts were recorded for this clonotype. CDR3 sequence (DNA): TGTGCCAGCAGTTACCTGACAGGGGTCAATGAGCAGTTCTTC. Protein: CASSYLTGVNEQFF. The V gene is TRBV6-5, the J gene TRBJ2-1; 8 bases align to TRBD1. After removal of 2 bases from V and 6 bases from J, the junction contained 3 bases not matched to a gene. This CDR3 spans 14 amino acids. Germline assignment: CDR1 MNHEY and CDR2 SVGAGI.